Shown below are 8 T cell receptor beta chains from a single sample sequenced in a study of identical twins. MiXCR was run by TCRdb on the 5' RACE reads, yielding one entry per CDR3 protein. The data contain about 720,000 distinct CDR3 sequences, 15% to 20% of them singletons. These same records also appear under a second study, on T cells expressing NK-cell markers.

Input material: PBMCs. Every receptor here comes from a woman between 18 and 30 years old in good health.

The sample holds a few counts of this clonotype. The CDR3 is CASSLEVAGGTKNIQYF. Here the CDR3 DNA reads TGTGCCAGCAGCTTAGAGGTAGCGGGAGGTACCAAAAACATTCAGTACTTC. The chain couples TRBV11-2 to TRBJ2-4; 10 nucleotides match TRBD2. The CDR3 runs to 17 residues. Germline V gives CDR1 SGHAT, CDR2 FQNNGV. The J segment lost 2 bases and the V segment lost 0 bases, leaving 4 bases of the junction unmatched. The whole variable domain, filled in from reference TRBV11-2 and TRBJ2-4, reads EAGVAQSPRYKIIEKRQSVAFWCNPISGHATLYWYQQILGQGPKLLIQFQNNGVVDDSQLPKDRFSAERLKGVDSTLKIQPAKLEDSAVYLCASSLEVAGGTKNIQYFGAGTRLSVL.

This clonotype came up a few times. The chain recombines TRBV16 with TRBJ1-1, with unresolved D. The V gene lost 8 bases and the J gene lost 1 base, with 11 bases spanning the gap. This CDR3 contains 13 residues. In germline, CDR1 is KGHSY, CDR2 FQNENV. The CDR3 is CASQRQGNTEAFF. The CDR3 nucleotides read TGTGCCAGCCAGAGGCAAGGGAACACTGAAGCTTTCTTT.

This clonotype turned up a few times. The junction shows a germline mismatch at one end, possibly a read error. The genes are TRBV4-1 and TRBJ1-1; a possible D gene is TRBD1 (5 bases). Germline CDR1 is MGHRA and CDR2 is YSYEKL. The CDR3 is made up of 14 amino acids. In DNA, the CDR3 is TGCGCCAGCCGCCACTTGGGGGGGAACACTGAAGCTTTCTTT. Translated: CASRHLGGNTEAFF.

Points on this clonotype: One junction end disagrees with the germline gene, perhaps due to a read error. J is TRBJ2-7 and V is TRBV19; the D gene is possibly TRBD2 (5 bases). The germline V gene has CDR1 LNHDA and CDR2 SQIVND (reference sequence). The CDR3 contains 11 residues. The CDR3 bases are TGTGCCAGTACCCGAGAGGGAACCGCACCCTTC. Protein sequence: CASTREGTAPF.

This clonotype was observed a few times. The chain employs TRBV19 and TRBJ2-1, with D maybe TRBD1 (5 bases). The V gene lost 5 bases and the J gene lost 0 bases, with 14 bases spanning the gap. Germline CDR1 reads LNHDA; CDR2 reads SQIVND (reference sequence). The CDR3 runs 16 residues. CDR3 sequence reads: CASSADRYSSYNEQFF. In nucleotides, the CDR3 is TGTGCCAGTAGTGCTGACAGATATAGCTCCTACAATGAGCAGTTCTTC.

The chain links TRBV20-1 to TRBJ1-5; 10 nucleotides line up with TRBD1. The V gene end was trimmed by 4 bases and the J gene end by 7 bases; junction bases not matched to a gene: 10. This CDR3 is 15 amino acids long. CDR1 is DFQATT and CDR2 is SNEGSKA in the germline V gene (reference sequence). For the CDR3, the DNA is TGCAGTGCTACGGGACAGGGGATGTGGGACCAGCCCCAGCATTTT. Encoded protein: CSATGQGMWDQPQHF.

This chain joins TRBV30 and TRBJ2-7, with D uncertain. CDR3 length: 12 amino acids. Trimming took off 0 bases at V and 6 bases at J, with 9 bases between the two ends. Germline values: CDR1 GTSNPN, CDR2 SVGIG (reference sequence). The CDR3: CAWSVPSVEQYF. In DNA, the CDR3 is TGTGCCTGGAGTGTACCGTCCGTCGAGCAGTACTTC. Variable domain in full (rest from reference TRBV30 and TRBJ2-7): SQTIHQWPATLVQPVGSPLSLECTVEGTSNPNLYWYRQAAGRGLQLLFYSVGIGQISSEVPQNLSASRPQDRQFILSSKKLLLSDSGFYLCAWSVPSVEQYFGPGTRLTVT.

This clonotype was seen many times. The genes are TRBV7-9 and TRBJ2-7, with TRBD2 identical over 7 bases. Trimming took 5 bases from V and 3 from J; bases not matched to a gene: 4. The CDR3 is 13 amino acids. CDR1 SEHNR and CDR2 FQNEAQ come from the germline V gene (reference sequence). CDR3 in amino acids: CASSRQRGYEQYF. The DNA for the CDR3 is TGTGCCAGCAGCCGTCAGCGGGGCTACGAGCAGTACTTC.